The text below deals with one TCR beta chain. What it binds is not known. Other DNA sequences from this sample encode an identical CDR3 as well. The data stem from a study of Ad26.COV2.S vaccination and SARS-CoV-2 variants. Study as a whole: Participants got Ad26.COV2.S intramuscularly, once or twice 56 days apart.

Study-level results: It is possible that the TCR breadth and depth analyses underestimated the total T cell responses.

Clones were sequenced by immunoSEQ multiplex PCR, and TCRdb holds only the in-frame ones, with some missing. This table holds some 350,000 clones, 85% found once. Treatment here: roughly 19 received Ad26.COV2.S at low or high dose, single or two shots; roughly five received placebo; per-sample allocation not given. Sampling was performed 63 days after the first vaccine or placebo injection. Donation came from an adult in Boston who was aged 18-55 years. Wuhan-strain spike was delivered by a replication-incompetent Ad26 vector. Trimming removed 3 bases at V and 9 bases at J, with 6 bases between. The CDR3 runs 11 residues. Germline V gene lookup returns CDR1 LGHDT and CDR2 YNNKEL (reference sequence).

This chain links TRBV3-1 (or the pseudogene TRBV3-2) with TRBJ2-1; a possible D gene is TRBD2 (6 bases). This TCR was sampled from a person between 18 and 59 years old who received the Ad26.COV2.S COVID-19 vaccine or a placebo. The sample in question was peripheral blood, obtained in a trial of Ad26.COV2.S vaccine versus placebo. The CDR3 loop is CASSQGGEQFF. The CDR3 DNA sequence: TGTGCCAGCAGCCAGGGGGGTGAGCAGTTCTTC.